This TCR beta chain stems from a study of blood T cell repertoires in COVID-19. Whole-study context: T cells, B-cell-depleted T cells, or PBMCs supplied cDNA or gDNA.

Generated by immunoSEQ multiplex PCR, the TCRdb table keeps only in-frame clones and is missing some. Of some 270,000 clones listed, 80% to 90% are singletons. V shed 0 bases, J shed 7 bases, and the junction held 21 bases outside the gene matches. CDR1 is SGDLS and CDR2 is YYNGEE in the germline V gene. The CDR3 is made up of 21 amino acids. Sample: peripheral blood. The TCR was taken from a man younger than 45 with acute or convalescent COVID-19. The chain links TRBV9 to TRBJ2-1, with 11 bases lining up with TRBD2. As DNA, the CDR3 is TGTGCCAGCAGCGTAGCAACTAGCGGGAGTTCAAAACATCGGCACACGAATGAGCAGTTCTTC. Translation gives CASSVATSGSSKHRHTNEQFF.